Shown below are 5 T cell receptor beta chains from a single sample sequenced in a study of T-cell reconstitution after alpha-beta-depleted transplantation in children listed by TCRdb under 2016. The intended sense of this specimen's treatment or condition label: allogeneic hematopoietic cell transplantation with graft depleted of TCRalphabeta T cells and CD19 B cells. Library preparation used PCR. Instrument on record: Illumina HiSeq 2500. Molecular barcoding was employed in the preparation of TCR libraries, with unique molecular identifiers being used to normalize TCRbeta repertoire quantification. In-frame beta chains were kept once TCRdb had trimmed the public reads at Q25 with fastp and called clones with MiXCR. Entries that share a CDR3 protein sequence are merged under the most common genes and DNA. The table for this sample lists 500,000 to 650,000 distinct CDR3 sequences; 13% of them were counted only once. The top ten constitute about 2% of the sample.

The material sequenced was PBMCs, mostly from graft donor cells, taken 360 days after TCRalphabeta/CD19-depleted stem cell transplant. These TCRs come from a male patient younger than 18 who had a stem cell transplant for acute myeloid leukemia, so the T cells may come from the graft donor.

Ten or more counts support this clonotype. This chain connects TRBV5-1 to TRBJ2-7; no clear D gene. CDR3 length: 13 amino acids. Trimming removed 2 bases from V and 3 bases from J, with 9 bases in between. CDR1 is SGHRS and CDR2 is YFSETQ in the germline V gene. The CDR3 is CASSFDRFYEQYF. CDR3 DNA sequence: TGCGCCAGCAGCTTTGATCGCTTCTACGAGCAGTACTTC. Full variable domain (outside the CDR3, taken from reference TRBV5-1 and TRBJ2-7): KAGVTQTPRYLIKTRGQQVTLSCSPISGHRSVSWYQQTPGQGLQFLFEYFSETQRNKGNFPGRFSGRQFSNSRSEMNVSTLELGDSALYLCASSFDRFYEQYFGPGTRLTVT.

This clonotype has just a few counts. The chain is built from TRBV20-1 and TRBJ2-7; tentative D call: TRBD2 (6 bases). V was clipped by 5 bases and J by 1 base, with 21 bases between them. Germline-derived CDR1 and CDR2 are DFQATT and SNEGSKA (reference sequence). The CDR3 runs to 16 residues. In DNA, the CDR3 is TGCAGTGCTGGGGGACTTATAACTCTCCGATCCTACGAGCAGTACTTC. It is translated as CSAGGLITLRSYEQYF.

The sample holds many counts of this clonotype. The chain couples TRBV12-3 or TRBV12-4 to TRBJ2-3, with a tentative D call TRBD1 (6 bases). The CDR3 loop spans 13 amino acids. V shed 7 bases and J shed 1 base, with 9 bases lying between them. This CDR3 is CASTEGGTDTQYF. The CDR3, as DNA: TGTGCCAGCACAGAGGGGGGCACAGATACGCAGTATTTT.

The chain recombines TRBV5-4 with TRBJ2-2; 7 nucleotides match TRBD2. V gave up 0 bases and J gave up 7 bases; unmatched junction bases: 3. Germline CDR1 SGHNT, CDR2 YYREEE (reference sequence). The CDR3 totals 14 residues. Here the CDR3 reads CASSLGLARGELFF. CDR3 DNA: TGTGCCAGCAGCTTGGGACTAGCCCGCGGGGAGCTGTTTTTT.

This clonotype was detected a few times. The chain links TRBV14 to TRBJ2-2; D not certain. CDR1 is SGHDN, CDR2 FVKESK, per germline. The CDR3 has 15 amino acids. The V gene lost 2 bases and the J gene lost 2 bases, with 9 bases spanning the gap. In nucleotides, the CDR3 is TGTGCCAGCAGCCAAAAGTGGGGTAACACCGGGGAGCTGTTTTTT. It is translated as CASSQKWGNTGELFF.